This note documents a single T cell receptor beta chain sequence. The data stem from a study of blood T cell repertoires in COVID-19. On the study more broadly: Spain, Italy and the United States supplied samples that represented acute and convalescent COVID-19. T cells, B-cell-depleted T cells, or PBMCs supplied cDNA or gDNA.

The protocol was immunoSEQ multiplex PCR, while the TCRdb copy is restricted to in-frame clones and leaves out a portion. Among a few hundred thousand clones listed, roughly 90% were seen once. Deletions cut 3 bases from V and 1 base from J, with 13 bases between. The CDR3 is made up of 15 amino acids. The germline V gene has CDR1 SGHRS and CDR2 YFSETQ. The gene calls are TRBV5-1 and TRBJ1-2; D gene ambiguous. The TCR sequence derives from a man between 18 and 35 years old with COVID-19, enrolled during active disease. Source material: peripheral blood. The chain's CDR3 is CASSSSGGFNYGYTF. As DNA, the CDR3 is TGCGCCAGCAGCTCGAGCGGAGGTTTTAACTATGGCTACACCTTC.